The rows below give T cell receptor beta chains drawn from one sample of a study of Graves' ophthalmopathy and Graves' hyperthyroidism. TCRdb redid the calling of the multiplex PCR reads with MiXCR, one entry per CDR3 protein. The sample includes just over 600,000 distinct CDR3 sequences, over 20% of them seen just once. Sequenced material: peripheral blood. The receptors derive from a woman aged 18-35 years with stable Graves' hyperthyroidism. Some clones in this sample may be carry-over from other donors' samples. The CDR3 runs from the conserved cysteine through the conserved F or W. Fields, in order: J gene, clone size, V gene, CDR3 protein. Size values are once, few and many counts, or a class for expanded clones, and some rows have none.

TRBJ1-2,few,TRBV20-1,CSALNRGLVGYTF
TRBJ1-5,many,TRBV6-2/TRBV6-3,CASSATQGSQPQHF
TRBJ1-5,many,TRBV10-3,CAISESIFSSNQPQHF
TRBJ1-1,many,TRBV9,CASSGKGGSLTEAFF
TRBJ1-5,many,TRBV6-1,CASRQGGGVYSNQPQHF
TRBJ1-5,many,TRBV2,CASSEEQLSNQPQHF
TRBJ1-2,many,TRBV29-1,CSVPSRGGYTF
TRBJ2-5,few,TRBV11-2,CASSLDLKLALQETQYF
TRBJ2-4,.,TRBV7-9,CASSKDGSLAKNIQYF
TRBJ2-7,many,TRBV12-3/TRBV12-4,CASSLGTRTKSYEQYF
TRBJ1-5,many,TRBV12-3/TRBV12-4,CASRSRGNGQGRGQPQHF
TRBJ1-6,few,TRBV6-1,CASSDTDGRYNSPLHF
TRBJ1-1,many,TRBV5-1,CASSSSGRGNTEAFF
TRBJ2-7,many,TRBV6-5,CASTSQGNEQYF
TRBJ1-1,once,TRBV12-3/TRBV12-4,CASSLFTSNTEAFF
TRBJ2-2,many,TRBV19,CASSPTGRVDAAINTGELFF
TRBJ2-7,.,TRBV18,CASSRPPPSEQYF
TRBJ1-5,.,TRBV12-3/TRBV12-4,CATRQPGSNQPQHF
TRBJ2-2,.,TRBV7-3,CASSSPTSGTGELFF
TRBJ2-7,many,TRBV29-1,CSVRTPRSYEQYF
TRBJ2-5,many,TRBV6-1,CASRLDTVVGETQYF
TRBJ2-7,many,TRBV19,CASSMTGGEQYF
TRBJ1-2,.,TRBV10-3,CAISRSTGGRWNYGYTF
TRBJ2-5,many,TRBV20-1,CSAPGRTGTQYF
TRBJ2-7,many,TRBV7-2,CASSLARNSGRYEQYF
TRBJ2-7,once,TRBV12-3/TRBV12-4,CASSGLEYEQYF
TRBJ2-2,many,TRBV19,CASSFSGNTGELFF
TRBJ2-7,many,TRBV7-2,CASSLAPGLSEQYF